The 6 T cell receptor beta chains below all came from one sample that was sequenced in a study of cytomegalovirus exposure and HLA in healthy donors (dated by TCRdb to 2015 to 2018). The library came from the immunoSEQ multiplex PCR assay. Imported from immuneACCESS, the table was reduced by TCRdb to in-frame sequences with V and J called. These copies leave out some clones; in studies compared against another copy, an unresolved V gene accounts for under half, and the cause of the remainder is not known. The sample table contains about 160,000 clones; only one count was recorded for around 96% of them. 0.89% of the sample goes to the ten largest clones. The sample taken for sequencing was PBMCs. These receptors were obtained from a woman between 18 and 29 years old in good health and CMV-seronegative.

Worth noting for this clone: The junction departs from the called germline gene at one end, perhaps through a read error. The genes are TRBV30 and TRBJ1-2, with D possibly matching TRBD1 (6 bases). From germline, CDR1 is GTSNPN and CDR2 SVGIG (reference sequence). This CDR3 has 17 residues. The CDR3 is CARSVGGFVSRGYGYTF. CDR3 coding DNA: TGTGCCCGGAGTGTAGGGGGTTTCGTCTCCCGAGGCTATGGCTACACCTTC.

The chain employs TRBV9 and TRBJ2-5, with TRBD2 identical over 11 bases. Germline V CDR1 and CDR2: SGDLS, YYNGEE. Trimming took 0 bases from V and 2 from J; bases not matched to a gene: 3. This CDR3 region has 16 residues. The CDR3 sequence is CASSVGVAGGQETQYF. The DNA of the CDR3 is TGTGCCAGCAGCGTAGGGGTAGCGGGGGGGCAAGAGACCCAGTACTTC.

The CDR3 here is CASSLEGAGANVLTF. CDR3 bases: TGCGCCAGCAGCTTGGAAGGGGCTGGGGCCAACGTCCTGACTTTC. This rearrangement joins TRBV5-1 to TRBJ2-6; a weak D match, TRBD1 (5 bases). Germline CDR1 is SGHRS and CDR2 is YFSETQ. The V end was cut by 0 bases, the J end by 2 bases, with 6 bases between. This CDR3 is 15 amino acids long.

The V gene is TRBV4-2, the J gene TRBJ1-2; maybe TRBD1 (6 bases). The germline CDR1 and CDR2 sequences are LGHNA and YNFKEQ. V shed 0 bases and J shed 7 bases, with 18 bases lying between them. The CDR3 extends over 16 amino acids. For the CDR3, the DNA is TGTGCCAGCAGCCAAGATCCCCGGACAGAATTGAGTGGCTACACCTTC. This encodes CASSQDPRTELSGYTF.

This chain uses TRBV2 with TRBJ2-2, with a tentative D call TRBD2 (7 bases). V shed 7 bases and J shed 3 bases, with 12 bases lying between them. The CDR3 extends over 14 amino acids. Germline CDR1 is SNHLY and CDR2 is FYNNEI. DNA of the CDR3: TGTGCCAGCAAGGGGGGGACCTACACCGGGGAGCTGTTTTTT. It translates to CASKGGTYTGELFF.

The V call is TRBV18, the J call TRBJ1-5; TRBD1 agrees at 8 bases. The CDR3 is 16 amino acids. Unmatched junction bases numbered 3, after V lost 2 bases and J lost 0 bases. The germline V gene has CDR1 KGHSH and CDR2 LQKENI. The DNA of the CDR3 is TGTGCCAGCTCACCATTGGACAGGGATAGCAATCAGCCCCAGCATTTT. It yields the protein CASSPLDRDSNQPQHF.